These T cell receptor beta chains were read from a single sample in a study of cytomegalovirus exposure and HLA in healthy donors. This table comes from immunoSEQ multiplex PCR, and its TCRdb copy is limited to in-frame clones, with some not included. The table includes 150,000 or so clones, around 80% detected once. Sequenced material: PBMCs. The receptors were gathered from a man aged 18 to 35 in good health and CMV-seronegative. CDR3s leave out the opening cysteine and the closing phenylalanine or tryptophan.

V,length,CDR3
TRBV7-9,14,ASSLGRGQGLYEQY
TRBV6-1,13,ASSIGLSGANVLT
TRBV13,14,ASSLLPGQGRNEQY
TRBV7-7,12,ASSLARDGYEQY
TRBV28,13,ASSPNTPGDYGYT
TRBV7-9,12,ASRAGGYYNEQF
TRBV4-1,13,ASSPGLAGLGEQY
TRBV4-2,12,ASSQEAGNQPQH
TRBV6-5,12,ASSPGLAAYEQF
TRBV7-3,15,ASSLLGRRDPVEEQF
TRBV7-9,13,ASHLMGANGNTIY
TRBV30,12,AWSEGARYQPQH
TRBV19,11,ATNPSGGDEQY
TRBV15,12,ATSRTGQGSPLH
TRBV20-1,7,SAPNGYT
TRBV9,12,ASSVDVFMETQY
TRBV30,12,AWSHRAGNEKLF
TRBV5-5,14,ASSSFPGQGRNTIY
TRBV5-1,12,ASSSRVNTGELF
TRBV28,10,ASSLPGEGYT
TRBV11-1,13,ASSLPRGAYNEQF
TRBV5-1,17,ASSAPRGASGGPYNEQF
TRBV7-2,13,ASSLGTSNYNEQF
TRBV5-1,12,ASSLSGVTDTQY
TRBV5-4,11,ASGRPPPDTQY
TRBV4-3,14,ASSHQASVFYNEQF
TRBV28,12,ASTEIWKGGEAF
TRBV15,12,ATSQGQGGNEQF
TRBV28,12,ASSPRGLQETQY
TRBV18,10,ASSSLDYEQY
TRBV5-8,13,ASSLGQGADEKLF
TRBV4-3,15,ASSQDGRTGTTDTQY
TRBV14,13,ASSQGILRDRVQY
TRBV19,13,ASGPGQGLGETQY
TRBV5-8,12,ASSFGNIAWEQY
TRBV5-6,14,ASSLAGTGGGQPQH
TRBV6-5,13,ASSPGGSRGGELF
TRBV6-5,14,ASSYSRGGRLSEQY
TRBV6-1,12,ASSERTQNSPLH
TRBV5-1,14,ASSQRGQGLTDEQF